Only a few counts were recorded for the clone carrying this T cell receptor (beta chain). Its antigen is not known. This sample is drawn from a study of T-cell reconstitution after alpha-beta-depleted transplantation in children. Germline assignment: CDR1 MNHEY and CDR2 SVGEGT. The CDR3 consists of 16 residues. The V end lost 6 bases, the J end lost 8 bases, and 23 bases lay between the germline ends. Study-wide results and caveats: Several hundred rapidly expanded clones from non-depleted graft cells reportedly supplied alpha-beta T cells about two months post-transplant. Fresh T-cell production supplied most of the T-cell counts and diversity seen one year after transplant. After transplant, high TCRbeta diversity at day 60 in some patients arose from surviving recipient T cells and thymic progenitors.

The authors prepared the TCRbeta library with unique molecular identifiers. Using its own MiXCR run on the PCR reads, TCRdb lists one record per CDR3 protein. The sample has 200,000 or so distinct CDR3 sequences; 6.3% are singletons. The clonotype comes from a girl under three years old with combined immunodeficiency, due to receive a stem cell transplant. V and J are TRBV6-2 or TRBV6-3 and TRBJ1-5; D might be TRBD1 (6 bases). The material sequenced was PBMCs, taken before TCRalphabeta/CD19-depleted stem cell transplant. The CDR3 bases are TGTGCCAGCAGCCGAACAGGGTACGGCTTAAATGAGCCCCAGCATTTT. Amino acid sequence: CASSRTGYGLNEPQHF.